This TCR beta chain was captured in a study of chemoradiotherapy in HPV16-positive cancers. Germline V gives CDR1 SNHLY, CDR2 FYNNEI. Trimming removed 5 bases from V and 5 bases from J, with 30 bases in between. The CDR3 has 19 amino acids. TCRdb's table, derived via immunoSEQ multiplex PCR, lists solely in-frame clones and lacks some. The repertoire holds 1,800 or so clones, around 90% seen once, with less than 3% in the top ten. This rearrangement joins TRBV2 to TRBJ1-1; D perhaps matches TRBD1 (6 bases). This TCR derives from a human donor with HPV-associated anogenital cancer. Material: tumor tissue, obtained from a patient who underwent chemoradiotherapy. The CDR3 here is CASSTLGIKATKGETEAFF. Here the CDR3 DNA reads TGTGCCAGCAGTACCCTGGGCATAAAGGCAACAAAGGGGGAGACTGAAGCTTTCTTT.